One TCR beta chain is described in this entry. The germline V gene has CDR1 MNHEY and CDR2 SMNVEV (reference sequence). This CDR3 region has 16 residues. Trimming pared 7 bases from V and 0 bases from J, leaving 18 bases between. Original handling: Estimated nucleated cell counts came from reference gene primer amplification. Generated by immunoSEQ multiplex PCR, the TCRdb table keeps only in-frame clones and is missing some. V, J and clone size are taken as reported in that table, and D and trimming were inferred from the DNA itself. The sample lists about 250,000 clones, roughly 91% occurring once. The sample belongs to a study of blood T cell repertoires in COVID-19. Study as a whole: Samples came from the United States, Italy and Spain, spanning acute and convalescent COVID-19. Nucleic acid was either cDNA or gDNA, and it came from T cells, B-cell-depleted T cells, or PBMCs.

The chain carries TRBV27 and TRBJ1-2; D is ambiguous. Sequencing was carried out using peripheral blood. The source is a man aged 25-40 years with acute or convalescent COVID-19. The CDR3 region is CASTSRTSSPNYGYTF. The CDR3 nucleotides read TGTGCCAGCACCTCCCGAACTAGCAGCCCTAACTATGGCTACACCTTC.